This TCR beta chain comes out of a study of cytomegalovirus exposure and HLA in healthy donors. Findings and caveats of the study: The tendency of first-cohort TCR clusters to co-occur in the 90 to 150 validation repertoires was the finding of a later analysis.

The donors formed part of the approximately 120-subject validation cohort, distinct from the approximately 670-subject first cohort. Measured with immunoSEQ multiplex PCR; TCRdb has only the in-frame clones, and not every one. The table includes 35,000 to 50,000 clones, 80% to 95% detected once. As to this clone: As yet, its antigen is unknown.

Germline assignment: CDR1 SGDLS and CDR2 YYNGEE. V lost 1 base, J lost 1 base, and 9 bases stayed unmatched. The CDR3 covers 18 residues. This receptor was identified in a man younger than 35 in good health and CMV-seronegative. V gene TRBV9 combines with J gene TRBJ2-7; 12 bases match TRBD2. The specimen sequenced was PBMCs. The CDR3 loop reads CASSVTTSGGSGSYEQYF. CDR3 DNA sequence: TGTGCCAGCAGCGTAACGACTAGCGGGGGATCGGGGTCCTACGAGCAGTACTTC.